The entry below describes one T cell receptor beta chain. Trimming stripped 1 base from V and 0 bases from J, with 8 bases between. Germline CDR1 and CDR2: SGHRS and YFSETQ. There are 14 residues in the CDR3. Method: immunoSEQ multiplex PCR; TCRdb's copy keeps in-frame clones and lacks some. This table has about 100,000 clones, 85% appearing once. This entry comes from a study of control samples from healthy donors and cancer patients. Sequences were obtained from blood. This receptor was identified in a man aged 25 to 40 in good health. The V gene is TRBV5-1, the J gene TRBJ2-7; D might be TRBD2 (6 bases). The CDR3 DNA is TGCGCCAGCAGCTTGCTCGGGGGCTCCTACGAGCAGTACTTC. Translated, it gives CASSLLGGSYEQYF.